This T cell receptor (beta chain) was retrieved from a study of technical replicates of blood from a handful of donors. Clones were sequenced by immunoSEQ multiplex PCR, and TCRdb holds only the in-frame ones, with some missing. In the table there are about 84,000 clones, around 93% of which are singletons. The CDR3 covers 15 residues. The J segment lost 1 base and the V segment lost 6 bases, leaving 5 bases of the junction unmatched. Germline CDR1 and CDR2: SNHLY and FYNNEI. Sequenced input: T cells isolated from PBMCs. The receptor was derived from a human donor in good health. This chain joins TRBV2 and TRBJ2-1, with 8 positions matching TRBD2. CDR3 amino acids: CASSRGLDSYNEQFF. The CDR3 nucleotides are TGTGCCAGCAGCCGGGGACTAGATTCCTACAATGAGCAGTTCTTC.